This TCR beta chain came from a study of CD8 T cells in Susac syndrome. General study findings and limits: When the CD4+ T cell repertoires of patients with Susac syndrome were examined, they did not show any clonal expansion.

When the RNA was reverse transcribed, random hexamers were used with an input of about 0.5 to 1 ug. Each CDR3 protein is one row after TCRdb ran MiXCR on the immunoSEQ multiplex PCR reads. The repertoire has 95,000 to 150,000 distinct CDR3 sequences, nearly 96% of them found once; the top ten carry approximately 0.15%. Note on this clonotype: Its antigen is currently unknown. At one end the junction does not follow the germline gene, possibly because of a read error.

The T cells that were sequenced for TCR beta were CD8+ and CD4+ cells from blood. Germline V lookup: CDR1 MGHRA, CDR2 YSYEKL. The CDR3 is made up of 14 amino acids. Specimen: CD4+ T cells from PBMCs. This rearrangement joins TRBV4-1 to TRBJ2-5; no reliable D call. This TCR was sampled from a human donor with Susac syndrome. The CDR3 reads CASSQVPRQESQYF. CDR3 sequence (DNA): TGCGCCAGCAGCCAAGTCCCCAGGCAAGAGTCCCAGTACTTC.